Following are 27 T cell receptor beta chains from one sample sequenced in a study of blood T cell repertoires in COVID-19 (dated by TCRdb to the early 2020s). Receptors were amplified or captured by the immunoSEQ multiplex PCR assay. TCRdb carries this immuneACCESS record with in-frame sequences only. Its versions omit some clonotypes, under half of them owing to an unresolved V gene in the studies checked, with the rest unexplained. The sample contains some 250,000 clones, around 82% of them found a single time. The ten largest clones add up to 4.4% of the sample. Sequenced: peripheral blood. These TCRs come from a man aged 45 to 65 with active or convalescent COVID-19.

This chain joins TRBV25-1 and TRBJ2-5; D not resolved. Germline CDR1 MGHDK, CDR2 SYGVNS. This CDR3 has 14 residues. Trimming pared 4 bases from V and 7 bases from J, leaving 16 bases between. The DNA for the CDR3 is TGTGCCAGCAGTGTGAGGCCGCCCAAGAGGACCCAGTACTTC. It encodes CASSVRPPKRTQYF.

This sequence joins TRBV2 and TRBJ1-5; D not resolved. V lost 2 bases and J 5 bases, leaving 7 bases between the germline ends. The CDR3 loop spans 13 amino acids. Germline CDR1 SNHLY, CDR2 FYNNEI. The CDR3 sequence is CASSERYDQPQHF. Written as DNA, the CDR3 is TGTGCCAGCAGTGAACGTTATGATCAGCCCCAGCATTTT.

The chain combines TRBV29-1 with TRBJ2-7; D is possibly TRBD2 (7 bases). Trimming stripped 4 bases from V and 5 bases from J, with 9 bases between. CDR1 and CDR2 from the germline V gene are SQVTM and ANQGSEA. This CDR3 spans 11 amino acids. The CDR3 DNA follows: TGCAGCGTTGGGGGGGGCCACGAGCAGTACTTC. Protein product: CSVGGGHEQYF.

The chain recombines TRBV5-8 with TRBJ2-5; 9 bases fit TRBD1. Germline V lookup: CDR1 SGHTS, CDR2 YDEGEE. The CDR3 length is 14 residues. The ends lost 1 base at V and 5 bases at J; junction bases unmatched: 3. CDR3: CASSLTGGTETQYF. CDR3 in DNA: TGTGCCAGCAGCTTGACAGGGGGCACGGAGACCCAGTACTTC.

The CDR3 here is CASSHRRGLPTEAFF. The CDR3 DNA follows: TGTGCCAGCAGTCATAGACGCGGACTCCCCACTGAAGCTTTCTTT. V gene TRBV6-6 combines with J gene TRBJ1-1; D gene ambiguous. CDR1 and CDR2 from the germline V gene are MNHNY and SVGAGI (reference sequence). This CDR3 has 15 residues. Trimming cost V 5 bases and J 4 bases, with 17 bases left between them.

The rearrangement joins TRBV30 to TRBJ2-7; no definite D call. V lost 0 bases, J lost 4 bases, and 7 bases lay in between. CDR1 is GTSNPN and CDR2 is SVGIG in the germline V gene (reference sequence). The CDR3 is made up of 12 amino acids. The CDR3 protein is CAWSVRSYEQYF. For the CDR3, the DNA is TGTGCCTGGAGTGTGAGAAGTTACGAGCAGTACTTC.

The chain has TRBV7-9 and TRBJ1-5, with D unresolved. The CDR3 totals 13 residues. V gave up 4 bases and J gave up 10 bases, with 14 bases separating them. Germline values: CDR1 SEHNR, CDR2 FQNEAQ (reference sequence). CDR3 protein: CASSYSKESPQHF. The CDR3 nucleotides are TGTGCCAGCAGCTACAGCAAGGAATCCCCCCAGCATTTT. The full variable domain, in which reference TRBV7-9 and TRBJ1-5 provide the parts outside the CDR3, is DTGVSQNPRHKITKRGQNVTFRCDPISEHNRLYWYRQTLGQGPEFLTYFQNEAQLEKSRLLSDRFSAERPKGSFSTLEIQRTEQGDSAMYLCASSYSKESPQHFGDGTRLSIL.

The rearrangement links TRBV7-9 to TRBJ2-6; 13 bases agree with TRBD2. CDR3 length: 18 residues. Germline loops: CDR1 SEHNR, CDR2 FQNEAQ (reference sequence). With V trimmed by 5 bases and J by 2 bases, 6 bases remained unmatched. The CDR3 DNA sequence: TGTGCCAGCAGCGCTACTAGCGGGGGGGCTCCTGGGGCCAACGTCCTGACTTTC. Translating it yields CASSATSGGAPGANVLTF. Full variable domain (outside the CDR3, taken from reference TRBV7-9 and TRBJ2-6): DTGVSQNPRHKITKRGQNVTFRCDPISEHNRLYWYRQTLGQGPEFLTYFQNEAQLEKSRLLSDRFSAERPKGSFSTLEIQRTEQGDSAMYLCASSATSGGAPGANVLTFGAGSRLTVL.

CDR3 sequence reads: CASSVAEGNEQFF. In DNA, the CDR3 is TGTGCCAGCAGCGTAGCTGAGGGCAATGAGCAGTTCTTC. The chain has TRBV9 and TRBJ2-1, with D possibly TRBD2 on 5 matching bases. V lost 0 bases, J lost 6 bases, and 7 bases lay in between. CDR1 and CDR2 (germline): SGDLS, YYNGEE. The CDR3 length is 13 residues.

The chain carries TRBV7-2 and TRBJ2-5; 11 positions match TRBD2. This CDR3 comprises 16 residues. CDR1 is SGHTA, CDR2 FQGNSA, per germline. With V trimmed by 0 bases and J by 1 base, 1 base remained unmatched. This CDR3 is CASSLALAGGQETQYF. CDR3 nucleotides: TGTGCCAGCAGCTTAGCGCTAGCGGGGGGCCAAGAGACCCAGTACTTC.

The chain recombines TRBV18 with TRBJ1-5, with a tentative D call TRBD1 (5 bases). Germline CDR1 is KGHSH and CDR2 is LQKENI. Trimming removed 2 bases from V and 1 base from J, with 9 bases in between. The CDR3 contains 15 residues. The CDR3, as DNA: TGTGCCAGCTCACCAGGGGAGGGGAGCAATCAGCCCCAGCATTTT. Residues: CASSPGEGSNQPQHF.

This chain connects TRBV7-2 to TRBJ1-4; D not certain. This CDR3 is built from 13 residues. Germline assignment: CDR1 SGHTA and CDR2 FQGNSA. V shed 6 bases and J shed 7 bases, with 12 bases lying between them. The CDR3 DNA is TGTGCCAGCAGTTGGTCCCCGGGTGAAAAACTGTTTTTT. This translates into CASSWSPGEKLFF.

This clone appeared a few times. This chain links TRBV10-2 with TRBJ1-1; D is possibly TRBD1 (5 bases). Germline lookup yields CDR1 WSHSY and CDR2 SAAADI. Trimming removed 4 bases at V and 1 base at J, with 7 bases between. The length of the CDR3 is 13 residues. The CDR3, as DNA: TGCGCCAGCAGTGTAGGGGCGAACACTGAAGCTTTCTTT. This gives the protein CASSVGANTEAFF.

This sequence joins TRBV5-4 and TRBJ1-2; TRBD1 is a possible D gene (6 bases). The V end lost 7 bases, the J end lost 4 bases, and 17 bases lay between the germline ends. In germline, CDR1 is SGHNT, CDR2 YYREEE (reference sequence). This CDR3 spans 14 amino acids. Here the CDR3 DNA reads TGTGCCAGCTCCGTTTCAGGGGTGGCCTATGGCTACACCTTC. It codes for CASSVSGVAYGYTF. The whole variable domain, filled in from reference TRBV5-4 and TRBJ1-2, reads ETGVTQSPTHLIKTRGQQVTLRCSSQSGHNTVSWYQQALGQGPQFIFQYYREEENGRGNFPPRFSGLQFPNYSSELNVNALELDDSALYLCASSVSGVAYGYTFGSGTRLTVV.

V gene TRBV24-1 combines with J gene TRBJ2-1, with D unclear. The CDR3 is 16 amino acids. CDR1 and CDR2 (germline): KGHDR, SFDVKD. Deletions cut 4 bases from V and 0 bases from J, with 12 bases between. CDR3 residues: CATSDPEHFSYNEQFF. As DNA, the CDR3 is TGTGCCACCAGTGACCCGGAGCATTTCTCCTACAATGAGCAGTTCTTC.

CDR3 loop: CSASPGMGFGGTDTQYF. CDR3 sequence (DNA): TGCAGTGCTAGTCCGGGGATGGGGTTCGGAGGCACAGATACGCAGTATTTT. V is TRBV20-1 and J is TRBJ2-3, with D perhaps matching TRBD2 (5 bases). This CDR3 is built from 17 residues. Between the trimmed V and J ends, which lost 3 bases and 1 base, there was a span of 20 bases. In germline, CDR1 is DFQATT, CDR2 SNEGSKA (reference sequence).

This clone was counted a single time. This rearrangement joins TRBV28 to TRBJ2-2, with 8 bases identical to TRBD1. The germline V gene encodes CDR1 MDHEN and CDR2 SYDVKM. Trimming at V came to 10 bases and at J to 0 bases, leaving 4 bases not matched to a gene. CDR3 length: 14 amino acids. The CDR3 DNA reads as TGTGCCATCCAGGGGGCAGCGAACACCGGGGAGCTGTTTTTT. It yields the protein CAIQGAANTGELFF. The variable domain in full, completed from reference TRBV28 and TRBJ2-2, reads DVKVTQSSRYLVKRTGEKVFLECVQDMDHENMFWYRQDPGLGLRLIYFSYDVKMKEKGDIPEGYSVSREKKERFSLILESASTNQTSMYLCAIQGAANTGELFFGEGSRLTVL.

The CDR3 coding sequence is TGCGCCAGCTCCAGGGACTTCGGAGAGACCCAGTACTTC. It specifies CASSRDFGETQYF. The chain joins TRBV5-1 to TRBJ2-5; D might be TRBD2 (6 bases). The CDR3 is made up of 13 amino acids. The ends were cut back, 7 bases at V and 4 bases at J, with 14 bases in the middle. CDR1 is SGHRS, CDR2 YFSETQ, per germline. Full variable domain (outside the CDR3, taken from reference TRBV5-1 and TRBJ2-5): KAGVTQTPRYLIKTRGQQVTLSCSPISGHRSVSWYQQTPGQGLQFLFEYFSETQRNKGNFPGRFSGRQFSNSRSEMNVSTLELGDSALYLCASSRDFGETQYFGPGTRLLVL.

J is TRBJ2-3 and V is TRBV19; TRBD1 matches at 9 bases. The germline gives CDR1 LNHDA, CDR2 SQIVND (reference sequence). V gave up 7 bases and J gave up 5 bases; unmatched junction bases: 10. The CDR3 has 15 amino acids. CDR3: CASTPDRGGGDTQYF. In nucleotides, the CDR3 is TGTGCCAGTACCCCGGACAGGGGAGGTGGAGATACGCAGTATTTT.

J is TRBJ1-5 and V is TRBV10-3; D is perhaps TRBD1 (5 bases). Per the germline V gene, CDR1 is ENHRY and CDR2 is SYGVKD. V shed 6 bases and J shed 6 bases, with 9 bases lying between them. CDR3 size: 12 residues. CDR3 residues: CAIRGEGQPQHF. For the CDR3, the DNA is TGTGCCATCAGAGGGGAAGGTCAGCCCCAGCATTTT.

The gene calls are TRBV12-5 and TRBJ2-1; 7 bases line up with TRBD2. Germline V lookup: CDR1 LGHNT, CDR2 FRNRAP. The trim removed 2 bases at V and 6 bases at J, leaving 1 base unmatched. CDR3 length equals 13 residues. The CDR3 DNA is TGTGCTAGTGGTTTGAGCGGGGTCAATGAGCAGTTCTTC. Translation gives CASGLSGVNEQFF.

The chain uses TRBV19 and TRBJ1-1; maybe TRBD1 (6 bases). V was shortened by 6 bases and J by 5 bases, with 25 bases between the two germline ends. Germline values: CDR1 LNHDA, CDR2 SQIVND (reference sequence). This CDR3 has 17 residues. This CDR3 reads CASRQRLNRGAVTEAFF. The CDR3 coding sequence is TGTGCCAGTAGACAGAGATTAAACCGGGGGGCGGTTACTGAAGCTTTCTTT.

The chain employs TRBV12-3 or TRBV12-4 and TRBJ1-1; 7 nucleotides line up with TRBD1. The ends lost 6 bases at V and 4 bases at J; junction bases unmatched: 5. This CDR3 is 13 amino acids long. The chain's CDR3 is CASSLGGRTEAFF. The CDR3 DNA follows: TGTGCCAGCAGCCTAGGGGGCCGCACTGAAGCTTTCTTT.

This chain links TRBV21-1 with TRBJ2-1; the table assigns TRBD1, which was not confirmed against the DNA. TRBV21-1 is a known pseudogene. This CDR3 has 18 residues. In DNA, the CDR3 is TGTGCCAGCAGCAGAAAGCACAGGGCCCCGAACTCCTACAATGAGCAGTTCTTC. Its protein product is CASSRKHRAPNSYNEQFF.

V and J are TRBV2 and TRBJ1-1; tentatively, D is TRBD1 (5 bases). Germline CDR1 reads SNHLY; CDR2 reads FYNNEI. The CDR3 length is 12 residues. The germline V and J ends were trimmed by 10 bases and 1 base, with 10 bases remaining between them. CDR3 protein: CATPGGNTEAFF. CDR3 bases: TGTGCCACCCCCGGGGGGAACACTGAAGCTTTCTTT. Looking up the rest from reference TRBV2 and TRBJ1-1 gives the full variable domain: EPEVTQTPSHQVTQMGQEVILRCVPISNHLYFYWYRQILGQKVEFLVSFYNNEISEKSEIFDDQFSVERPDGSNFTLKIRSTKLEDSAMYFCATPGGNTEAFFGQGTRLTVV.

Here the CDR3 reads CASSLTGLNTEAFF. As DNA, the CDR3 is TGCGCCAGCAGCCTGACAGGGCTGAACACTGAAGCTTTCTTT. The chain is built from TRBV4-1 and TRBJ1-1; TRBD1 agrees at 7 bases. V dropped 4 bases and J dropped 0; count of bases not matched to a gene: 2. The CDR3 consists of 14 residues. The V gene's germline CDR1 is MGHRA and CDR2 YSYEKL.

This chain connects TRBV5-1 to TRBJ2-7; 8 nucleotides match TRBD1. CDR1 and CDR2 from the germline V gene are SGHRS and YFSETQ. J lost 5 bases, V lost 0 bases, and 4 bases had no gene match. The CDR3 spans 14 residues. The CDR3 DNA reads TGCGCCAGCAGCTTGGATGGACAGGGCAACGAGCAGTACTTC. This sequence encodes CASSLDGQGNEQYF.